The 30 T cell receptor beta chains presented below share a single source sample, sequenced in a study of T-cell reconstitution after alpha-beta-depleted transplantation in children. A library of TCRbeta sequences, prepared with unique molecular identifiers, was generated. TCRdb used MiXCR to reprocess the PCR reads, holding one entry per CDR3 protein. The sample lists about a million distinct CDR3 sequences; less than 30% were seen once. The sequencing used PBMCs, mostly from graft donor cells, collected 360 days after TCRalphabeta/CD19-depleted stem cell transplant. The receptors originated from a boy less than two years old who had a stem cell transplant for SCID, so the T cells may come from the graft donor.

The rearrangement joins TRBV7-2 to TRBJ2-3, with D possibly matching TRBD1 (6 bases). Trimming took 2 bases from V and 3 from J, leaving 15 bases between them. The CDR3 totals 16 residues. CDR1 and CDR2 (germline): SGHTA, FQGNSA. CDR3 region: CASSLLGVRGTDTQYF. CDR3 coding DNA: TGTGCCAGCAGCTTACTGGGGGTTAGGGGGACAGATACGCAGTATTTT.

The chain employs TRBV5-1 and TRBJ2-1; 10 nucleotides match TRBD2. Losses at the gene ends were 4 bases for V and 6 bases for J; bases not matched to a gene: 10. CDR1 is SGHRS and CDR2 is YFSETQ in the germline V gene. This CDR3 has 16 amino acids. CDR3 amino acids: CASSRTAGGRGNEQFF. CDR3 in DNA: TGCGCCAGCAGCCGAACAGCGGGGGGGCGTGGCAATGAGCAGTTCTTC.

This clonotype has a handful of counts. The chain uses TRBV7-8 and TRBJ1-5; no clear D. Germline values: CDR1 SGHVS, CDR2 FQNEAQ. V shed 2 bases and J shed 5 bases, with 7 bases lying between them. The CDR3 totals 13 residues. The DNA of the CDR3 is TGTGCCAGCAGCTTAAAACGCGATCAGCCCCAGCATTTT. This gives the protein CASSLKRDQPQHF.

The chain carries TRBV5-1 and TRBJ2-7, with 9 bases aligning to TRBD2. V was clipped by 0 bases and J by 9 bases; unmatched bases: 7. CDR3 length equals 14 residues. Germline CDR1 SGHRS, CDR2 YFSETQ. The CDR3 is CASSLAGTSYGQYF. The CDR3 region has the DNA TGCGCCAGCAGCTTGGCCGGGACTAGCTATGGGCAGTACTTC.

This clonotype was found a few times. CDR3 residues: CSASPRVFTYEQYF. For the CDR3, the DNA is TGCAGTGCTTCTCCCCGGGTCTTTACCTACGAGCAGTACTTC. This rearrangement joins TRBV20-1 to TRBJ2-7; D remains ambiguous. From germline, CDR1 is DFQATT and CDR2 SNEGSKA (reference sequence). This CDR3 is 14 amino acids long. Deletions cut 5 bases from V and 2 bases from J, with 16 bases between.

This clonotype has a handful of counts. The rearrangement joins TRBV12-3 or TRBV12-4 to TRBJ2-3; possible D gene TRBD2, 6 bases. The V and J ends lost 5 bases and 2 bases respectively, with 17 bases between them. The CDR3 is 16 amino acids. The CDR3 sequence: CASSTLDGGSTDTQYF. In DNA, the CDR3 is TGTGCCAGCAGTACCCTAGACGGAGGGTCCACAGATACGCAGTATTTT.

The chain uses TRBV12-3 or TRBV12-4 and TRBJ2-3, with D possibly matching TRBD2 (5 bases). The ends were cut back, 7 bases at V and 2 bases at J, with 10 bases in the middle. The CDR3 is 13 amino acids. This CDR3 reads CASKETNTDTQYF. The CDR3 DNA follows: TGTGCCAGCAAGGAGACTAACACAGATACGCAGTATTTT.

The rearrangement uses TRBV28 and TRBJ2-2; 8 bases match TRBD1. Germline V gene lookup returns CDR1 MDHEN and CDR2 SYDVKM. V trimming: 7 bases; J trimming: 6 bases; junction bases outside the gene matches: 10. The CDR3 runs to 15 residues. This CDR3 is CASTLDRVEAGELFF. The CDR3 bases are TGTGCCAGCACGTTGGACAGGGTAGAGGCCGGGGAGCTGTTTTTT.

This clonotype was detected a few times. V is TRBV10-3 and J is TRBJ2-3, with a possible D match to TRBD2 (5 bases). Germline CDR1 is ENHRY and CDR2 is SYGVKD. Trimming removed 2 bases at V and 1 base at J, with 16 bases between. CDR3 length equals 17 residues. The CDR3 coding sequence is TGTGCCATCAGTGAGCGGACCCTCTACGGGGGCACAGATACGCAGTATTTT. Translation gives CAISERTLYGGTDTQYF.

This chain uses TRBV29-1 with TRBJ2-5; possibly TRBD2 for D (6 bases). The V gene lost 4 bases and the J gene lost 5 bases, with 11 bases spanning the gap. CDR1 SQVTM and CDR2 ANQGSEA come from the germline V gene. The CDR3 is made up of 12 amino acids. The CDR3 reads CSVGWGEETQYF. For the CDR3, the DNA is TGCAGCGTTGGATGGGGGGAGGAGACCCAGTACTTC.

This clonotype was picked up a small number of times. The chain recombines TRBV20-1 with TRBJ2-1, with TRBD1 identical over 9 bases. J was trimmed by 8 bases and V by 3 bases; bases with no gene match: 11. Germline V gene sequence: CDR1 DFQATT, CDR2 SNEGSKA (reference sequence). The CDR3 runs to 15 residues. DNA of the CDR3: TGCAGTGCTAGGGGGTGGGACAGGGCAGGTGATGAGCAGTTCTTC. Translated, it gives CSARGWDRAGDEQFF.

This sequence joins TRBV15 and TRBJ2-3, with a possible D match to TRBD2 (5 bases). Trimming removed 1 base at V and 0 bases at J, with 14 bases between. The CDR3 has 17 residues. The germline V gene has CDR1 LNHNV and CDR2 YYDKDF (reference sequence). CDR3 loop: CATSRVGPSPSTDTQYF. The CDR3 nucleotides read TGTGCCACCAGCAGAGTAGGGCCTAGCCCTAGCACAGATACGCAGTATTTT.

Only a few counts were recorded for this clonotype. The chain employs TRBV4-2 and TRBJ2-5; 11 bases match TRBD2. Germline CDR1 reads LGHNA; CDR2 reads YNFKEQ. The J segment lost 5 bases and the V segment lost 1 base, leaving 9 bases of the junction unmatched. CDR3 length equals 17 residues. The DNA of the CDR3 is TGTGCCAGCAGCCAAGTGGCGACTAGCGGGGCCCAGGAGACCCAGTACTTC. This sequence encodes CASSQVATSGAQETQYF.

J is TRBJ2-2 and V is TRBV20-1, with TRBD1 matching over 7 bases. Germline V gene data show CDR1 as DFQATT and CDR2 as SNEGSKA (reference sequence). V lost 5 bases, J lost 6 bases, and 12 bases stayed unmatched. The CDR3 covers 15 residues. The DNA of the CDR3 is TGCAGTGCTGATCGATCTAACAGGGGCGCCGGGGAGCTGTTTTTT. Residues: CSADRSNRGAGELFF.

The rearrangement joins TRBV12-3 or TRBV12-4 to TRBJ1-4; D remains ambiguous. There are 14 residues in the CDR3. V lost 7 bases and J lost 0, with 9 bases in between. CDR3 in amino acids: CASTPGATNEKLFF. CDR3 sequence (DNA): TGTGCCAGCACCCCTGGCGCAACTAATGAAAAACTGTTTTTT.

The chain recombines TRBV9 with TRBJ2-7; D possibly corresponds to TRBD1 (5 bases). Germline V gives CDR1 SGDLS, CDR2 YYNGEE. Trimming left V 0 bases short and J 5 bases short, with 15 bases between. CDR3 length: 15 residues. The CDR3 DNA reads as TGTGCCAGCAGCGTAGGACAGCCCGGTCCCCACGAGCAGTACTTC. The encoded protein is CASSVGQPGPHEQYF.

The gene calls are TRBV20-1 and TRBJ2-3; unclear D gene. The germline gives CDR1 DFQATT, CDR2 SNEGSKA (reference sequence). The CDR3 extends over 17 amino acids. Trimming took off 5 bases at V and 0 bases at J, with 21 bases between the two ends. DNA of the CDR3: TGCAGTGCTTGCGACTCGGGTAGCAGTCCTAGCACAGATACGCAGTATTTT. Encoded protein: CSACDSGSSPSTDTQYF.

V and J are TRBV12-3 or TRBV12-4 and TRBJ2-1, with 9 bases fitting TRBD2. This CDR3 is built from 19 residues. V was pared by 2 bases and J by 0 bases, with 11 bases of the junction left unmatched. For the CDR3, the DNA is TGTGCCAGCAGTTTAAGGGTAACCCGACTAGCGGACTCCTACAATGAGCAGTTCTTC. Translating gives CASSLRVTRLADSYNEQFF.

This clonotype was observed a few times. The chain has TRBV6-2 or TRBV6-3 and TRBJ1-5; perhaps TRBD1 as D (6 bases). This CDR3 contains 18 residues. CDR1 and CDR2 (germline): MNHEY, SVGEGT. V shed 6 bases and J shed 3 bases, with 24 bases lying between them. CDR3 amino acids: CASSTPGRGTTSNQPQHF. DNA for the CDR3: TGTGCCAGCAGCACCCCGGGAAGGGGGACGACCTCCAATCAGCCCCAGCATTTT.

This chain connects TRBV15 to TRBJ2-3; no firm D call. The CDR3 consists of 16 residues. V was cut by 0 bases and J by 1 base, with 11 bases left in between. Germline assignment: CDR1 LNHNV and CDR2 YYDKDF (reference sequence). The CDR3 sequence: CATSRDSGHRTDTQYF. The CDR3 bases are TGTGCCACCAGCAGAGATTCCGGCCACCGCACAGATACGCAGTATTTT.

Only one count was recorded for this clonotype. The chain is built from TRBV6-5 and TRBJ2-5; 7 bases map to TRBD2. J lost 3 bases, V lost 2 bases, and 3 bases had no gene match. The germline V gene has CDR1 MNHEY and CDR2 SVGAGI. The CDR3 has 14 residues. CDR3 coding DNA: TGTGCCAGCAGTTACGGGGGGACTAAAGAGACCCAGTACTTC. Residues: CASSYGGTKETQYF.

The chain has TRBV29-1 and TRBJ2-2; D gene uncertain. Germline CDR1 SQVTM, CDR2 ANQGSEA. The CDR3 has 14 amino acids. With 4 bases removed from V and 1 base from J, the gap between germline ends came to 10 bases. This chain's CDR3 is CSVGWPGNTGELFF. CDR3 DNA sequence: TGCAGCGTTGGCTGGCCCGGGAACACCGGGGAGCTGTTTTTT.

The rearrangement joins TRBV4-3 to TRBJ2-2; D is possibly TRBD1 or TRBD2 (5 bases each). Germline loops: CDR1 LGHNA, CDR2 YSLEER. Trimming shortened V by 2 bases and J by 4 bases, and 20 bases separated the two germline ends. The length of the CDR3 is 18 residues. The CDR3 DNA reads as TGCGCCAGCAGCCAAAGCCCGCCCGGGGTCCAGGGCACCGGGGAGCTGTTTTTT. Amino acids: CASSQSPPGVQGTGELFF.

The chain recombines TRBV12-3 or TRBV12-4 with TRBJ2-7; D is undetermined. V lost 4 bases and J lost 4, with 14 bases in between. This CDR3 contains 14 residues. CDR3 residues: CASSSRPVRYEQYF. For the CDR3, the DNA is TGTGCCAGCAGTTCGCGACCTGTGAGGTACGAGCAGTACTTC.

The rearrangement joins TRBV10-3 to TRBJ2-7; a possible D gene is TRBD1 (6 bases). CDR1 and CDR2 (germline): ENHRY, SYGVKD. The CDR3 is 16 residues long. Deletions cut 0 bases from V and 0 bases from J, with 12 bases between. CDR3 DNA sequence: TGTGCCATCAGTGAGTCCCGAGCAGGGGCCTCCTACGAGCAGTACTTC. It encodes CAISESRAGASYEQYF.

This clonotype was seen more than once but under ten times. This sequence joins TRBV15 and TRBJ2-5; D is uncertain. There are 14 residues in the CDR3. CDR1 LNHNV and CDR2 YYDKDF come from the germline V gene (reference sequence). Trimming stripped 0 bases from V and 1 base from J, with 6 bases between. CDR3 nucleotides: TGTGCCACCAGCAGAGAGGGCAGCCAAGAGACCCAGTACTTC. Encoded protein: CATSREGSQETQYF.

There are many counts of this clonotype. The genes are TRBV7-2 and TRBJ2-1, with 9 bases aligning to TRBD1. Losses at the gene ends were 5 bases for V and 10 bases for J; bases not matched to a gene: 3. Germline assignment: CDR1 SGHTA and CDR2 FQGNSA. The CDR3 sequence is 12 residues long. CDR3 residues: CASSPGQGEQFF. CDR3 nucleotides: TGTGCCAGCAGCCCGGGACAGGGAGAGCAGTTCTTC.

V usage is TRBV5-5 and J usage is TRBJ2-6; 7 bases agree with TRBD1. Germline loops: CDR1 SGHKS, CDR2 YYEKEE (reference sequence). The CDR3 covers 16 residues. With 0 bases clipped from V and 1 base from J, the junction kept 1 base outside the gene matches. CDR3 residues: CASSLEGQSGANVLTF. The CDR3 nucleotides are TGTGCCAGCAGCTTGGAGGGACAGTCTGGGGCCAACGTCCTGACTTTC. The full variable domain, with the rest looked up from reference TRBV5-5 and TRBJ2-6, is DAGVTQSPTHLIKTRGQQVTLRCSPISGHKSVSWYQQVLGQGPQFIFQYYEKEERGRGNFPDRFSARQFPNYSSELNVNALLLGDSALYLCASSLEGQSGANVLTFGAGSRLTVL.

This chain joins TRBV7-3 and TRBJ1-3; D possibly corresponds to TRBD1 (5 bases). The CDR3 contains 17 residues. V dropped 8 bases and J dropped 0 bases, with 20 bases sitting between them. CDR1 SGHTA and CDR2 FQGTGA come from the germline V gene. CDR3 DNA: TGTGCCAGCCCTGAAGAGGGACCCTACTCCTCTGGAAACACCATATATTTT. Protein sequence: CASPEEGPYSSGNTIYF.

The V gene is TRBV7-9, the J gene TRBJ2-5; D is perhaps TRBD2 (5 bases). Germline V gene data show CDR1 as SEHNR and CDR2 as FQNEAQ (reference sequence). This CDR3 region has 11 residues. Trimming took 10 bases from V and 10 from J, leaving 16 bases between them. CDR3 sequence reads: CAITDRGSQYF. CDR3 coding DNA: TGTGCCATCACCGATCGGGGAAGCCAGTACTTC.